The entry that follows covers one T cell receptor (beta chain) sequence. CDR3 length: 15 residues. CDR1 and CDR2 from the germline V gene are SGHNT and YENEEA. V lost 1 base to trimming and J lost 7 bases, with 13 bases between them. Only in-frame clones appear in the TCRdb table, and some are missing; sequencing was by immunoSEQ multiplex PCR. The sample consists of about 340,000 clones, about 73% of them appearing once. A CD45RA-negative memory subset and a CD45RA+ naive subset were separated from the CD4+ cells. These data belong to a study of shared clonotypes between healthy human individuals. Study-wide background: The cohort had two women and a few men, ages 18 to 49.

The chain is built from TRBV11-3 and TRBJ2-2; D may be TRBD1 (6 bases). This TCR was recovered from a man between 25 and 39 years old in good health. What was sequenced was memory CD4+ T cells sorted from blood. Indicated subset: CD45RA-negative fraction. The CDR3 region is CASSLAPGEGGELFF. CDR3 in DNA: TGTGCCAGCAGCTTAGCTCCAGGGGAAGGCGGGGAGCTGTTTTTT. Full variable domain (remainder filled in from reference TRBV11-3 and TRBJ2-2): EAGVVQSPRYKIIEKKQPVAFWCNPISGHNTLYWYLQNLGQGPELLIRYENEEAVDDSQLPKDRFSAERLKGVDSTLKIQPAELGDSAVYLCASSLAPGEGGELFFGEGSRLTVL.